This T cell receptor beta chain was recovered during a study of cytomegalovirus exposure and HLA in healthy donors. Study findings and constraints: The study listed under 200 cytomegalovirus-associated TCR beta chains. Trimming of TCR beta V- and J-genes showed a link, identified in a later analysis, to a missense DCLRE1C variant. Available immune exposure information was restricted to CMV serostatus only.

The CDR3 has 15 residues. Germline values: CDR1 GTSNPN, CDR2 SVGIG (reference sequence). The trim removed 2 bases at V and 0 bases at J, leaving 6 bases unmatched. This clone was found once. What it binds is not known. PCR amplification relied on 60 Vbeta primers (plus 13 Jbeta primers). Here immunoSEQ multiplex PCR was the method, and the copy in TCRdb shows in-frame clones only, minus some. The top ten hold approximately 1.7% of the sample, which has fewer than 250,000 clones, around 88% seen once. This chain joins TRBV30 and TRBJ1-2; 7 bases align to TRBD1. The specimen sequenced was PBMCs. This TCR came from a man in his forties in good health and CMV-seropositive. The chain's CDR3 is CAWSLTGASNYGYTF. For the CDR3, the DNA is TGTGCCTGGAGTTTAACAGGGGCGTCTAACTATGGCTACACCTTC. The full variable domain, its missing parts supplied by reference TRBV30 and TRBJ1-2, is SQTIHQWPATLVQPVGSPLSLECTVEGTSNPNLYWYRQAAGRGLQLLFYSVGIGQISSEVPQNLSASRPQDRQFILSSKKLLLSDSGFYLCAWSLTGASNYGYTFGSGTRLTVV.